The present TCR beta chain was sequenced within a study of cytomegalovirus exposure and HLA in healthy donors. Unmatched junction bases numbered 7, after V lost 5 bases and J lost 0 bases. The CDR3 has 16 residues. Germline assignment: CDR1 SEHNR and CDR2 FQNEAQ (reference sequence). Both 60 Vbeta primers and 13 Jbeta primers went into the PCR. This table comes from immunoSEQ multiplex PCR, and its TCRdb copy is limited to in-frame clones, with some not included. The sample contains 150,000 to 200,000 clones, roughly 81% of which appear only once. This TCR derives from a woman between 50 and 59 years old in good health and CMV-seronegative. The chain employs TRBV7-9 and TRBJ2-1; 7 bases line up with TRBD2. The sample comprised PBMCs. The CDR3 coding sequence is TGTGCCAGCAGCAACACTAGCGAGAGCTCCTACAATGAGCAGTTCTTC. Its translation: CASSNTSESSYNEQFF.